The 32 T cell receptor beta chains given below trace back to one sample, sequenced in a study of T-cell memory formation after mild COVID-19. Using its own MiXCR run on the 5' RACE reads, TCRdb lists one record per CDR3 protein. The sample records roughly 620,000 distinct CDR3 sequences, 15% to 20% being singletons. The specimen sequenced was PBMCs or a T cell subset sorted from them (not recorded which). These receptors originate from an adult woman who had mild COVID-19 (a few samples of this study predate the infection). Cell type and time point are not known.

The V call is TRBV4-3, the J call TRBJ1-5; 7 nucleotides align to TRBD1. This CDR3 contains 16 residues. Germline V gene data show CDR1 as LGHNA and CDR2 as YSLEER. The J segment lost 10 bases and the V segment lost 0 bases, leaving 12 bases of the junction unmatched. This CDR3 is CASSQDSGQGGLPQHF. DNA for the CDR3: TGCGCCAGCAGCCAAGATTCGGGGCAGGGGGGCCTTCCCCAGCATTTT.

This clonotype came up a few times. The gene calls are TRBV20-1 and TRBJ2-2, with D perhaps matching TRBD2 (6 bases). Germline values: CDR1 DFQATT, CDR2 SNEGSKA (reference sequence). This CDR3 comprises 13 residues. Trimming pared 2 bases from V and 8 bases from J, leaving 12 bases between. In nucleotides, the CDR3 is TGCAGTGCTAGAAGGCGGGACGCGGGGGAGCTGTTTTTT. This sequence encodes CSARRRDAGELFF.

The chain links TRBV6-2 or TRBV6-3 to TRBJ2-1, with D unclear. CDR3 length equals 14 residues. Per the germline V gene, CDR1 is MNHEY and CDR2 is SVGEGT. Trimming took off 2 bases at V and 0 bases at J, with 5 bases between the two ends. The CDR3 sequence is CASSYGFSYNEQFF. CDR3 in DNA: TGTGCCAGCAGTTACGGCTTCTCCTACAATGAGCAGTTCTTC.

The gene calls are TRBV7-6 and TRBJ2-6, with D perhaps given as TRBD1 or TRBD2 (5 bases each). V lost 6 bases and J 2 bases, leaving 20 bases between the germline ends. The CDR3 runs to 18 residues. Germline CDR1 is SGHVS and CDR2 is FNYEAQ. CDR3 sequence: CASRPGPQTGPGANVLTF. The CDR3 bases are TGTGCCAGCAGACCGGGACCCCAGACGGGCCCTGGGGCCAACGTCCTGACTTTC.

The chain has TRBV20-1 and TRBJ1-5, with D unresolved. Per germline, CDR1 DFQATT and CDR2 SNEGSKA (reference sequence). The length of the CDR3 is 12 residues. V was pared by 5 bases and J by 6 bases, with 11 bases between. For the CDR3, the DNA is TGCAGTGCTTGGGTAATGGGTCAGCCCCAGCATTTT. Protein sequence: CSAWVMGQPQHF.

The chain is built from TRBV7-2 and TRBJ2-1; the D gene could be TRBD1 or TRBD2 (6 bases each). This CDR3 spans 15 amino acids. Germline CDR1 and CDR2: SGHTA and FQGNSA. Trimming pared 2 bases from V and 7 bases from J, leaving 15 bases between. CDR3 sequence: CASSLMGGSRNEQFF. Here the CDR3 DNA reads TGTGCCAGCAGCTTAATGGGGGGCTCGAGGAATGAGCAGTTCTTC. Full variable domain (rest looked up from reference TRBV7-2 and TRBJ2-1): GAGVSQSPSNKVTEKGKDVELRCDPISGHTALYWYRQSLGQGLEFLIYFQGNSAPDKSGLPSDRFSAERTGGSVSTLTIQRTQQEDSAVYLCASSLMGGSRNEQFFGPGTRLTVL.

This clonotype was recorded at least ten times. This sequence joins TRBV9 and TRBJ1-1, with D possibly matching TRBD1 (5 bases). The germline V and J ends were trimmed by 4 bases and 2 bases, with 12 bases remaining between them. Germline V CDR1 and CDR2: SGDLS, YYNGEE. CDR3 length equals 14 residues. In nucleotides, the CDR3 is TGTGCCAGCAGCATCTCAGGGTTTAACACTGAAGCTTTCTTT. It yields the protein CASSISGFNTEAFF.

The chain links TRBV7-2 to TRBJ2-1; D may be TRBD2 (5 bases). V was pared by 3 bases and J by 3 bases, with 9 bases between. CDR1 is SGHTA, CDR2 FQGNSA, per germline. This CDR3 contains 14 residues. The CDR3 bases are TGTGCCAGCAGCTTTGTCCGGGACTACAATGAGCAGTTCTTC. Protein product: CASSFVRDYNEQFF.

This clonotype was observed a few times. The chain carries TRBV6-1 and TRBJ2-7, with unresolved D. The CDR3 has 13 amino acids. Trimming cost V 8 bases and J 4 bases, with 15 bases left between them. Germline lookup yields CDR1 MNHNS and CDR2 SASEGT. CDR3 nucleotide sequence: TGTGCCAGCCCCCCCTCCGTGGGTTACGAGCAGTACTTC. Its protein is CASPPSVGYEQYF.

The chain couples TRBV24-1 to TRBJ1-1; D might be TRBD1 (6 bases). The CDR3 contains 13 residues. Germline CDR1 and CDR2: KGHDR and SFDVKD. The germline V and J ends were trimmed by 5 bases and 4 bases, with 10 bases remaining between them. CDR3 sequence reads: CATSAPGVTEAFF. CDR3 coding DNA: TGTGCCACCAGTGCTCCAGGGGTCACTGAAGCTTTCTTT.

This chain joins TRBV7-9 and TRBJ2-3; maybe TRBD2 (5 bases). Germline CDR1 and CDR2: SEHNR and FQNEAQ (reference sequence). V was pared by 0 bases and J by 1 base, with 14 bases between. The CDR3 covers 17 residues. Here the CDR3 DNA reads TGTGCCAGCAGCTTAGCGGCGGGCACCACTCGCACAGATACGCAGTATTTT. Protein product: CASSLAAGTTRTDTQYF.

The CDR3 sequence is CASSAAGGGLNEQFF. In DNA form, the CDR3 reads TGCGCCAGTTCCGCAGCGGGGGGGGGTTTAAATGAGCAGTTCTTC. This chain connects TRBV5-1 to TRBJ2-1; TRBD2 matches 10 bases. Trimming cost V 8 bases and J 7 bases; bases outside gene matches: 12. The CDR3 covers 15 residues. CDR1 is SGHRS, CDR2 YFSETQ, per germline.

There are a few counts of this clonotype. The chain joins TRBV29-1 to TRBJ1-2; 8 bases map to TRBD1. Trimming at V came to 7 bases and at J to 3 bases, leaving 10 bases not matched to a gene. The V gene's germline CDR1 is SQVTM and CDR2 ANQGSEA. The CDR3 is made up of 14 amino acids. DNA for the CDR3: TGCAGCGCCTTACCTGGACAGGGCCACTATGGCTACACCTTC. This gives the protein CSALPGQGHYGYTF.

The CDR3 here is CASSPVGGPYGYTF. The CDR3 region has the DNA TGTGCCAGCAGCCCCGTCGGGGGGCCTTATGGCTACACCTTC. The chain has TRBV7-3 and TRBJ1-2, with TRBD1 as a possible D gene (6 bases). The CDR3 contains 14 residues. Germline CDR1 reads SGHTA; CDR2 reads FQGTGA. The V end was cut by 5 bases, the J end by 5 bases, with 15 bases between.

This clonotype turned up a few times. V gene TRBV29-1 combines with J gene TRBJ1-4, with D perhaps TRBD1 (5 bases). Per germline, CDR1 SQVTM and CDR2 ANQGSEA. The V end lost 1 base, the J end lost 8 bases, and 11 bases lay between the germline ends. The CDR3 has 13 residues. The CDR3 sequence: CSVEAGTREKLFF. As DNA, the CDR3 is TGCAGCGTTGAAGCAGGGACTAGAGAAAAACTGTTTTTT.

V usage is TRBV3-1 and J usage is TRBJ2-5; a possible D gene is TRBD2 (6 bases). The CDR3 has 14 residues. From germline, CDR1 is LGHDT and CDR2 YNNKEL (reference sequence). V lost 3 bases to trimming and J lost 6 bases, with 14 bases between them. CDR3 nucleotides: TGTGCCAGCAGCCAGCGGGACCTGGGAAAGACCCAGTACTTC. Translating it yields CASSQRDLGKTQYF.

In this sample, this clonotype turned up many times. V and J are TRBV5-1 and TRBJ2-2; 11 bases align to TRBD2. Losses at the gene ends were 2 bases for V and 6 bases for J; bases not matched to a gene: 3. The V gene's germline CDR1 is SGHRS and CDR2 YFSETQ. The length of the CDR3 is 15 residues. DNA for the CDR3: TGCGCCAGCAGCTTAACTAGCGGGAGACCCGGGGAGCTGTTTTTT. It specifies CASSLTSGRPGELFF.

This clonotype was recorded at least ten times. This sequence joins TRBV7-9 and TRBJ2-1; D is unclear. The V gene's germline CDR1 is SEHNR and CDR2 FQNEAQ (reference sequence). The V and J ends lost 2 bases and 5 bases respectively, with 4 bases between them. The CDR3 covers 12 residues. In DNA, the CDR3 is TGTGCCAGCAGCTTACAGGACAATGAGCAGTTCTTC. The encoded protein is CASSLQDNEQFF.

J is TRBJ2-7 and V is TRBV5-4, with unresolved D. The CDR3 runs to 13 residues. Trimming removed 3 bases at V and 5 bases at J, with 12 bases between. Germline CDR1 is SGHNT and CDR2 is YYREEE (reference sequence). The CDR3 loop is CASSSAPVDEQYF. The CDR3 nucleotides are TGTGCCAGCAGCTCAGCCCCGGTCGACGAGCAGTACTTC.

This clonotype was observed many times. The V gene is TRBV20-1, the J gene TRBJ1-1, with a weak D call TRBD1 (6 bases). V was clipped by 2 bases and J by 5 bases, with 15 bases between them. Germline V gene data show CDR1 as DFQATT and CDR2 as SNEGSKA (reference sequence). The length of the CDR3 is 14 residues. Here the CDR3 reads CSARSRGRGTEAFF. The CDR3 bases are TGCAGTGCTAGAAGTAGGGGGAGGGGGACTGAAGCTTTCTTT.

The sample holds a few counts of this clonotype. This chain links TRBV6-5 with TRBJ1-2; D is unclear. Deletions cut 1 base from V and 0 bases from J, with 6 bases between. This CDR3 contains 14 residues. Germline lookup yields CDR1 MNHEY and CDR2 SVGAGI. CDR3 sequence: CASSYLDSNYGYTF. Here the CDR3 DNA reads TGTGCCAGCAGTTACTTGGATTCTAACTATGGCTACACCTTC.

At least ten counts were recorded for this clonotype. The chain links TRBV2 to TRBJ1-2; D possibly corresponds to TRBD1 (6 bases). Trimming pared 2 bases from V and 2 bases from J, leaving 15 bases between. Per germline, CDR1 SNHLY and CDR2 FYNNEI. This CDR3 is 16 amino acids long. The CDR3: CASSEWSGAMNYGYTF. The CDR3 DNA reads as TGTGCCAGCAGTGAATGGTCAGGGGCCATGAACTATGGCTACACCTTC.

The gene calls are TRBV5-1 and TRBJ1-2, with D perhaps matching TRBD1 (5 bases). This CDR3 has 15 residues. Trimming shortened V by 1 base and J by 0 bases, and 10 bases separated the two germline ends. CDR1 SGHRS and CDR2 YFSETQ come from the germline V gene. The CDR3 loop is CASSLTGQTNYGYTF. CDR3 nucleotide sequence: TGCGCCAGCAGCTTGACGGGGCAGACTAACTATGGCTACACCTTC.

This clonotype was picked up a small number of times. J is TRBJ1-5 and V is TRBV12-3 or TRBV12-4; D is unresolved. The CDR3 runs to 15 residues. Trimming cost V 2 bases and J 0 bases, with 8 bases left between them. The CDR3 reads CASSLNRYSNQPQHF. Written as DNA, the CDR3 is TGTGCCAGCAGTTTAAATCGGTATAGCAATCAGCCCCAGCATTTT.

This clonotype was detected ten times or more. The J gene is TRBJ2-7, the V gene TRBV4-1; D remains ambiguous. Trimming removed 1 base from V and 2 bases from J, with 6 bases in between. The CDR3 spans 13 residues. Per the germline V gene, CDR1 is MGHRA and CDR2 is YSYEKL. CDR3 DNA sequence: TGCGCCAGCAGCCAAGTCTTGACCTACGAGCAGTACTTC. Protein: CASSQVLTYEQYF.

The chain couples TRBV29-1 to TRBJ1-1, with TRBD1 as a possible D gene (6 bases). With 3 bases removed from V and 1 base from J, the gap between germline ends came to 9 bases. In germline, CDR1 is SQVTM, CDR2 ANQGSEA. This CDR3 has 13 amino acids. The CDR3 region has the DNA TGCAGCGTTGATAAACAGGGGAACACTGAAGCTTTCTTT. Translation gives CSVDKQGNTEAFF.

The V gene is TRBV24-1, the J gene TRBJ1-2; no clear D gene. V shed 0 bases and J shed 5 bases, with 6 bases lying between them. The CDR3 is 13 amino acids. Germline assignment: CDR1 KGHDR and CDR2 SFDVKD. CDR3 in DNA: TGTGCCACCAGTGATTTGAAGGGATATGGCTACACCTTC. This encodes CATSDLKGYGYTF.

This clonotype was recorded a few times. This sequence joins TRBV7-9 and TRBJ2-7, with D unclear. CDR3 size: 17 residues. Per germline, CDR1 SEHNR and CDR2 FQNEAQ (reference sequence). Trimming cost V 5 bases and J 2 bases, with 22 bases left between them. The DNA of the CDR3 is TGTGCCAGCAGCCAGTTGACCAGTTTCGACCTGACCTACGAGCAGTACTTC. Protein: CASSQLTSFDLTYEQYF.

There are a few counts of this clonotype. The genes are TRBV6-1 and TRBJ1-5; D might be TRBD1 (6 bases). The CDR3 runs to 13 residues. Germline lookup yields CDR1 MNHNS and CDR2 SASEGT. CDR3 nucleotide sequence: TGTGCTCTTGGGCGGGGGGCCAATCAGCCCCAGCATTTT. It codes for CALGRGANQPQHF.

The gene calls are TRBV15 and TRBJ1-1; D gene uncertain. The CDR3 runs 16 residues. Germline CDR1 is LNHNV and CDR2 is YYDKDF (reference sequence). Trimming took off 0 bases at V and 1 base at J, with 12 bases between the two ends. CDR3 loop: CATSREPGRGNTEAFF. CDR3 DNA: TGTGCCACCAGCAGAGAGCCCGGACGGGGGAACACTGAAGCTTTCTTT.

The chain recombines TRBV4-2 with TRBJ2-1; D possibly uses TRBD1 or TRBD2 (5 bases each). Per the germline V gene, CDR1 is LGHNA and CDR2 is YNFKEQ. The CDR3 consists of 15 residues. The ends were cut back, 4 bases at V and 8 bases at J, with 18 bases in the middle. The CDR3 loop is CASSPLGTPRDEQFF. The CDR3 DNA reads as TGTGCCAGCAGCCCCCTGGGGACGCCGCGCGATGAGCAGTTCTTC.

The V call is TRBV7-2, the J call TRBJ1-1, with a tentative D call TRBD1 (6 bases). There are 12 residues in the CDR3. Trimming stripped 7 bases from V and 7 bases from J, with 13 bases between. Germline CDR1 SGHTA, CDR2 FQGNSA. CDR3 DNA: TGTGCCAGCACTCAGAGGGGGTTTGAAGCTTTCTTT. It codes for CASTQRGFEAFF. The full variable domain, with the rest looked up from reference TRBV7-2 and TRBJ1-1, is GAGVSQSPSNKVTEKGKDVELRCDPISGHTALYWYRQSLGQGLEFLIYFQGNSAPDKSGLPSDRFSAERTGGSVSTLTIQRTQQEDSAVYLCASTQRGFEAFFGQGTRLTVV.